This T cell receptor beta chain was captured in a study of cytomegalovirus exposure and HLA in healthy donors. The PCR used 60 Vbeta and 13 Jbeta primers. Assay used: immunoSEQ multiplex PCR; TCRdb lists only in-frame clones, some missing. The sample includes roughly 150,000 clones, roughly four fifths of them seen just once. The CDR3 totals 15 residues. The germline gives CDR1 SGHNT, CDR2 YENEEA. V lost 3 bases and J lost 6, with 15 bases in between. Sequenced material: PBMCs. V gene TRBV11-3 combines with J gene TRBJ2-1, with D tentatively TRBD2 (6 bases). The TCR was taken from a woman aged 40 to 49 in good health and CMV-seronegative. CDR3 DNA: TGTGCCAGCAGCTTGGCGGGACTCCAGGCCAATGAGCAGTTCTTC. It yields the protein CASSLAGLQANEQFF.